What follows are 26 T cell receptor beta chains derived from one specimen sequenced in a study of T cells in Graves' hyperthyroidism and ophthalmopathy (dated by TCRdb to the late 2010s). The library was prepared using multiplex PCR. The data were produced on an Illumina HiSeq 2000. The TCR beta CDR3 regions were amplified from the RNA transcripts. For the first round of RT-PCR on the TCR CDR3, the HTBI primer set was used together with the Qiagen OneStep RT-PCR kit. Using fastp at Q25 and MiXCR, TCRdb reprocessed the public reads and kept productive beta chains. CDR3 protein duplicates are merged, each entry listing the most common genes and DNA. Recorded for this sample are approximately 740,000 distinct CDR3 sequences; 11% to 15% of them occurred a single time. The ten largest clones add up to about 10% of the sample. Sequenced: blood. The receptors stem from a woman aged 18-29 years with Graves' hyperthyroidism.

The chain links TRBV15 to TRBJ1-4, with a tentative D call TRBD1 (6 bases). V was cut by 1 base and J by 7 bases, with 7 bases left in between. Germline V CDR1 and CDR2: LNHNV, YYDKDF (reference sequence). The CDR3 is made up of 13 amino acids. The CDR3 reads CATSRARGEKLFF. As DNA, the CDR3 is TGTGCCACCAGCAGAGCCAGGGGTGAAAAACTGTTTTTT.

The chain links TRBV19 to TRBJ1-1, with D uncertain. V lost 7 bases and J 3 bases, leaving 27 bases between the germline ends. The germline V gene encodes CDR1 LNHDA and CDR2 SQIVND (reference sequence). CDR3 length: 18 amino acids. The CDR3 loop reads CASTPSISDDGPHTEAFF. In nucleotides, the CDR3 is TGTGCCAGTACCCCATCGATTAGCGACGACGGACCTCACACTGAAGCTTTCTTT.

This clonotype was found a few times. Since a much larger clone is just one base distant, this may be a read error. The rearrangement joins TRBV2 to TRBJ2-3; the match to TRBD2 covers 13 bases. The CDR3 length is 15 residues. CDR1 SNHLY and CDR2 FYNNEI come from the germline V gene. The CDR3, as DNA: TGTGCCACAACCGTGACTAGCGGGAGGTCAGATGCGCAGTATTTT. Its translation is CATTVTSGRSDAQYF.

The V gene is TRBV7-2, the J gene TRBJ2-5; D not certain. The CDR3 is made up of 14 amino acids. Germline-derived CDR1 and CDR2 are SGHTA and FQGNSA. Trimming removed 5 bases from V and 4 bases from J, with 14 bases in between. The CDR3 DNA reads TGTGCCAGCAGCCCAGCCTCGACAAGAGAGACCCAGTACTTC. The encoded protein is CASSPASTRETQYF.

The rearrangement links TRBV7-6 to TRBJ2-5; 7 bases are shared with TRBD2. The CDR3 contains 16 residues. V lost 1 base and J lost 2; bases outside the gene matches: 7. Germline V lookup: CDR1 SGHVS, CDR2 FNYEAQ. CDR3 nucleotide sequence: TGTGCCAGCAGCTTAGTTGGTAGCGGGCTACAAGAGACCCAGTACTTC. Translating it yields CASSLVGSGLQETQYF.

This clonotype came up many times. The genes are TRBV28 and TRBJ2-2; 7 nucleotides match TRBD1. The CDR3 spans 15 residues. The germline gives CDR1 MDHEN, CDR2 SYDVKM. J lost 3 bases, V lost 5 bases, and 6 bases had no gene match. CDR3 sequence (DNA): TGTGCCAGCAGTCAACAGGGGCGAGACACCGGGGAGCTGTTTTTT. Its protein product is CASSQQGRDTGELFF.

The chain has TRBV27 and TRBJ2-5; no reliable D call. The CDR3 has 13 amino acids. In germline, CDR1 is MNHEY, CDR2 SMNVEV (reference sequence). V lost 6 bases and J 2 bases, leaving 10 bases between the germline ends. The CDR3 nucleotides are TGTGCCAGCAGGAGGTCAATTCAAGAGACCCAGTACTTC. It is translated as CASRRSIQETQYF.

This clonotype came up a few times. The chain is built from TRBV4-3 and TRBJ1-6, with D perhaps matching TRBD1 (6 bases). Per the germline V gene, CDR1 is LGHNA and CDR2 is YSLEER. Trimming removed 0 bases from V and 5 bases from J, with 11 bases in between. The CDR3 covers 16 residues. CDR3 nucleotides: TGCGCCAGCAGCCAAGATGGAGGGGGTAATAATTCACCCCTCCACTTT. Its protein is CASSQDGGGNNSPLHF.

The chain joins TRBV5-6 to TRBJ1-5; D is perhaps TRBD1 (6 bases). Between the trimmed V and J ends, which lost 4 bases and 5 bases, there was a span of 16 bases. The CDR3 runs to 15 residues. CDR1 and CDR2 from the germline V gene are SGHDT and YYEEEE. CDR3 region: CASSLGARADQPQHF. The CDR3 DNA sequence: TGTGCCAGCAGCCTGGGGGCCAGGGCTGATCAGCCCCAGCATTTT.

V gene TRBV20-1 combines with J gene TRBJ2-7; D may be TRBD1 (5 bases). Germline CDR1 is DFQATT and CDR2 is SNEGSKA (reference sequence). The germline V and J ends were trimmed by 6 bases and 4 bases, with 10 bases remaining between them. CDR3 length: 11 residues. The CDR3 coding sequence is TGCAGTGCCTTAGACAGTTACGAGCAGTACTTC. Translated: CSALDSYEQYF.

This clonotype was observed at least ten times. The rearrangement links TRBV11-2 to TRBJ2-3; maybe TRBD2 (5 bases). The CDR3 has 15 amino acids. CDR1 SGHAT and CDR2 FQNNGV come from the germline V gene. Between the trimmed V and J ends, which lost 5 bases and 5 bases, there was a span of 17 bases. The CDR3 region is CASSLTGPAGDTQYF. In nucleotides, the CDR3 is TGTGCCAGCAGCCTAACCGGGCCGGCGGGAGATACGCAGTATTTT. The whole variable domain, filled in from reference TRBV11-2 and TRBJ2-3, reads EAGVAQSPRYKIIEKRQSVAFWCNPISGHATLYWYQQILGQGPKLLIQFQNNGVVDDSQLPKDRFSAERLKGVDSTLKIQPAKLEDSAVYLCASSLTGPAGDTQYFGPGTRLTVL.

The rearrangement joins TRBV20-1 to TRBJ2-1, with D perhaps TRBD2 (6 bases). Germline V gene sequence: CDR1 DFQATT, CDR2 SNEGSKA (reference sequence). V lost 2 bases to trimming and J lost 6 bases, with 14 bases between them. The CDR3 is made up of 14 amino acids. The CDR3 spells CSARNRLGGNEQFF. The CDR3 bases are TGCAGTGCTAGAAACAGACTAGGTGGCAATGAGCAGTTCTTC.

In this sample, this clonotype turned up many times. V is TRBV11-2 and J is TRBJ2-5; weak D call: TRBD1 (6 bases). The germline CDR1 and CDR2 sequences are SGHAT and FQNNGV. V gave up 5 bases and J gave up 2 bases, with 18 bases separating them. The CDR3 length is 16 residues. The CDR3 nucleotides read TGTGCCAGCAGCAATTATTATCGGGACATACAAGAGACCCAGTACTTC. Residues: CASSNYYRDIQETQYF.

The chain joins TRBV13 to TRBJ2-3, with a tentative D call TRBD2 (5 bases). This CDR3 region has 14 residues. Trimming took 6 bases from V and 6 from J, leaving 16 bases between them. In germline, CDR1 is PRHDT, CDR2 FYEKMQ (reference sequence). CDR3 loop: CASSKREREDTQYF. DNA for the CDR3: TGTGCCAGCAGTAAGAGGGAAAGGGAGGATACGCAGTATTTT.

As concerns this clonotype: A much larger clone differs by one base, so this may be a read error. The chain recombines TRBV6-5 with TRBJ2-1; D remains ambiguous. In germline, CDR1 is MNHEY, CDR2 SVGAGI. CDR3 size: 13 residues. The CDR3 loop reads CASSYSWSNEQSF. CDR3 DNA sequence: TGTGCCAGCAGTTACTCGTGGTCCAATGAGCAGTCCTTC.

This clonotype has at least ten counts. This chain links TRBV2 with TRBJ2-1; 7 bases align to TRBD2. The CDR3 sequence is 15 residues long. With 2 bases clipped from V and 1 base from J, the junction kept 2 bases outside the gene matches. The germline CDR1 and CDR2 sequences are SNHLY and FYNNEI. The CDR3 DNA is TGTGCCAGCAGTGAACGCGGGAGTTCCTACAATGAGCAGTTCTTC. The encoded protein is CASSERGSSYNEQFF.

This clonotype was observed a few times. This chain links TRBV28 with TRBJ1-6, with D perhaps TRBD1 (6 bases). This CDR3 comprises 16 residues. CDR1 MDHEN and CDR2 SYDVKM come from the germline V gene. The V end was cut by 6 bases, the J end by 4 bases, with 16 bases between. The CDR3 coding sequence is TGTGCCAGCAGATTAGACAGGAGCCCTTATAATTCACCCCTCCACTTT. Translating gives CASRLDRSPYNSPLHF.

This clonotype has a handful of counts. The rearrangement links TRBV5-6 to TRBJ2-4; TRBD2 agrees at 7 bases. The CDR3 sequence is 15 residues long. Trimming took 3 bases from V and 3 from J; bases not matched to a gene: 6. CDR1 and CDR2 from the germline V gene are SGHDT and YYEEEE. The CDR3 coding sequence is TGTGCCAGCAGCTGGGGAGGGGAGAGCAAAAACATTCAGTACTTC. It encodes CASSWGGESKNIQYF.

This clonotype was recorded at least ten times. The chain uses TRBV20-1 and TRBJ1-1; D may be TRBD1 (6 bases). V lost 3 bases to trimming and J lost 4 bases, with 15 bases between them. The germline V gene encodes CDR1 DFQATT and CDR2 SNEGSKA (reference sequence). The CDR3 has 14 amino acids. This CDR3 is CSAREQGRVTEAFF. The CDR3, as DNA: TGCAGTGCTAGGGAACAGGGCCGAGTCACTGAAGCTTTCTTT.

This clonotype was seen at least ten times. The chain employs TRBV3-1 and TRBJ1-1; D remains unclear. V was trimmed by 10 bases and J by 1 base, leaving 13 bases between them. The CDR3 has 13 residues. Germline V gives CDR1 LGHDT, CDR2 YNNKEL (reference sequence). This CDR3 is CATISASNTEAFF. The CDR3 bases are TGTGCCACTATCTCTGCGTCGAACACTGAAGCTTTCTTT.

Note on this clonotype: A much larger clone sits a single nucleotide away, making a read error possible. The V and J genes are TRBV29-1 and TRBJ1-5; weak D call: TRBD1 (5 bases). Per germline, CDR1 SQVTM and CDR2 ANQGSEA. Trimming left V 4 bases short and J 7 bases short, with 11 bases between. This CDR3 spans 12 amino acids. This CDR3 is CSVGGSGQPQHF. CDR3 bases: TGCAGCGTTGGGGGGTCTGGGCAGCCCCAGCATTTT.

The chain is built from TRBV6-5 and TRBJ2-1; 12 bases line up with TRBD2. The V gene end was trimmed by 2 bases and the J gene end by 7 bases; junction bases not matched to a gene: 6. Germline CDR1 is MNHEY and CDR2 is SVGAGI. The CDR3 has 16 residues. In nucleotides, the CDR3 is TGTGCCAGCAGTTACGAGGGACTAGCGGGTATAAATGAGCAGTTCTTC. The encoded protein is CASSYEGLAGINEQFF.

This clonotype turned up a few times. This chain uses TRBV7-2 with TRBJ2-7; weak D call: TRBD2 (6 bases). V was pared by 2 bases and J by 6 bases, with 14 bases between. The CDR3 has 14 residues. Germline CDR1 and CDR2: SGHTA and FQGNSA. CDR3 loop: CASSLPGSRGEQYF. CDR3 nucleotides: TGTGCCAGCAGCTTACCCGGGAGCCGGGGCGAGCAGTACTTC.

This clonotype came up many times. The V gene is TRBV6-2 or TRBV6-3, the J gene TRBJ1-1; D remains ambiguous. CDR1 is MNHEY and CDR2 is SVGEGT in the germline V gene. The CDR3 extends over 12 amino acids. Trimming took off 3 bases at V and 5 bases at J, with 7 bases between the two ends. CDR3 in DNA: TGTGCCAGCAGTTATGGGGAGACTGAAGCTTTCTTT. Its protein is CASSYGETEAFF.

V usage is TRBV4-1 and J usage is TRBJ2-3; no definite D call. V shed 0 bases and J shed 2 bases, with 18 bases lying between them. The CDR3 consists of 18 residues. Germline loops: CDR1 MGHRA, CDR2 YSYEKL. For the CDR3, the DNA is TGCGCCAGCAGCCAAGAGGGATCTAGTATCGTAGACACAGATACGCAGTATTTT. Translating gives CASSQEGSSIVDTDTQYF.

This clonotype has a count of ten or more. The chain combines TRBV19 with TRBJ1-1; maybe TRBD1 (6 bases). Trimming removed 6 bases from V and 4 bases from J, with 12 bases in between. The CDR3 has 13 amino acids. From germline, CDR1 is LNHDA and CDR2 SQIVND (reference sequence). CDR3 DNA: TGTGCCAGTAGGGACAGTTTGCTCACTGAAGCTTTCTTT. The encoded protein is CASRDSLLTEAFF.